Sequencing of this T cell receptor (beta chain) was carried out in a study of graft-versus-host responses after intestinal transplantation. Study information: Recipients uniformly received anti-thymocyte globulin induction, followed by tacrolimus and steroids for 3 to 4 years. Findings and limits, study-wide: Early post-transplant HvG declines tracked with peak circulating GvH clone levels. Recipient marrow contained GvH clones, some of which appeared first in ileum or blood.

Measured with immunoSEQ multiplex PCR; TCRdb has only the in-frame clones, and not every one. The table has over 100,000 clones, roughly 91% seen once. The CDR3 consists of 16 residues. Trimming removed 0 bases from V and 4 bases from J, with 13 bases in between. Germline V lookup: CDR1 MNHEY, CDR2 SVGAGI. Comments on this clone: Its matching antigen is unknown.

The specimen was unstimulated CD4+ T cells sorted from spleen or lymph node cells, collected before intestinal transplant. The sequence was collected from a human donor who received an intestinal transplant. The chain has TRBV6-5 and TRBJ1-3, with D uncertain. This CDR3 is CASSYSYTGSGNTIYF. The CDR3 region has the DNA TGTGCCAGCAGTTACTCCTATACGGGGTCGGGAAACACCATATATTTT.